The clone carrying this TCR beta chain was counted a single time. Its antigen is currently unknown. The sample comes from a study of cytomegalovirus exposure and HLA in healthy donors. Whole-study context: From donors who were HLA-typed, an early data release held 75 million to 85 million unique TCRs.

Trimming shortened V by 3 bases and J by 3 bases, and 11 bases separated the two germline ends. This CDR3 is built from 14 residues. Germline lookup yields CDR1 MNHEY and CDR2 SMNVEV (reference sequence). A multiplex PCR was run with 60 Vbeta primers and 13 Jbeta primers. Profiled with immunoSEQ multiplex PCR; TCRdb holds only in-frame clones, not every one. The data show 150,000 to 200,000 clones, around 83% seen once. Study conclusions and caveats: Earlier analysis found most TCR beta V segments productive about 87% or about 30% of the time.

The chain carries TRBV27 and TRBJ1-1; a weak D match, TRBD1 (6 bases). The sequence derives from a man aged 50 to 59 in good health and CMV-seropositive. Sequenced: PBMCs. In nucleotides, the CDR3 is TGTGCCAGCAGTTTTTCATACAGGGACACTGAAGCTTTCTTT. As protein: CASSFSYRDTEAFF.